This entry describes one TCR beta chain. Its target is unknown. This entry comes from a study of shared clonotypes between healthy human individuals. This CDR3 region has 15 residues. Trimming took 2 bases from V and 2 from J; bases not matched to a gene: 3. The germline V gene encodes CDR1 MNHEY and CDR2 SVGAGI. Study observations and caveats: Larger estimated richness was generally seen in naive subsets than in memory subsets.

TCRdb keeps only in-frame clones here, not all; method: immunoSEQ multiplex PCR. The sample holds 740,000 or so clones, more than 70% seen once. The sample consisted of memory CD4+ T cells sorted from blood. As to subset: CD45RA-negative fraction. The TCR originated in a woman in her twenties or thirties in good health. V is TRBV6-5 and J is TRBJ1-3; 7 nucleotides align to TRBD1. DNA of the CDR3: TGTGCCAGCAGTTACGGTGACAGGGCTGGAAACACCATATATTTT. Amino acid sequence: CASSYGDRAGNTIYF.